These 17 T cell receptor beta chains were all obtained from the same sample, sequenced in a study of blood T cells in healthy people across ages. A second PCR of 7 to 11 cycles used a sample-barcoded 5' primer and a J-beta primer mix. TCRdb re-derived calls from the 5' RACE reads in MiXCR, one entry per CDR3 protein. The data show some 780,000 distinct CDR3 sequences, around 50% seen once. Sequenced: blood. The receptor source for this set is a man in his forties in good health.

The rearrangement joins TRBV11-3 to TRBJ1-1; D possibly corresponds to TRBD1 (5 bases). With 0 bases removed from V and 6 bases from J, the gap between germline ends came to 8 bases. This CDR3 comprises 13 residues. Germline V gene sequence: CDR1 SGHNT, CDR2 YENEEA. CDR3 nucleotides: TGTGCCAGCAGCTTAGAGGCGGGGGCTGAAGCTTTCTTT. It specifies CASSLEAGAEAFF.

In the case of this clonotype: A much larger clone sits a single nucleotide away, making a read error possible. V usage is TRBV5-6 and J usage is TRBJ2-3; TRBD1 matches at 9 bases. The CDR3 loop spans 14 amino acids. Germline V CDR1 and CDR2: SGHDT, YYEEEE. The trim removed 4 bases at V and 5 bases at J, leaving 5 bases unmatched. The CDR3 region has the DNA TGTGCCAGCAGCCCCGGACAGGGGAAAGATACGCAGTATTTT. Translated: CASSPGQGKDTQYF.

This clonotype was picked up a small number of times. J is TRBJ2-7 and V is TRBV7-6, with 10 bases fitting TRBD2. The CDR3 is 17 residues long. V dropped 4 bases and J dropped 0; count of bases not matched to a gene: 9. Germline V gives CDR1 SGHVS, CDR2 FNYEAQ. This chain's CDR3 is CASSYQRTSGSSYEQYF. The CDR3 DNA reads as TGTGCCAGCAGCTATCAAAGGACTAGCGGAAGCTCCTACGAGCAGTACTTC. Full variable domain (remainder filled in from reference TRBV7-6 and TRBJ2-7): GAGVSQSPRYKVTKRGQDVALRCDPISGHVSLYWYRQALGQGPEFLTYFNYEAQQDKSGLPNDRFSAERPEGSISTLTIQRTEQRDSAMYRCASSYQRTSGSSYEQYFGPGTRLTVT.

This clonotype was found a few times. The CDR3 is CASSPREKSYNEQFF. CDR3 DNA sequence: TGCGCCAGCAGCCCCCGGGAAAAGTCCTACAATGAGCAGTTCTTC. The chain carries TRBV5-1 and TRBJ2-1, with D maybe TRBD2 (5 bases). The CDR3 contains 15 residues. The ends were cut back, 4 bases at V and 1 base at J, with 12 bases in the middle. CDR1 is SGHRS, CDR2 YFSETQ, per germline.

The chain links TRBV11-3 to TRBJ2-4; TRBD1 or TRBD2 may be the D gene (6 bases each). The J call may be faulty, since TRBJ2-7 better matches the DNA end. The CDR3 covers 16 residues. Germline CDR1 and CDR2: SGHNT and YENEEA. CDR3 loop: CASSFSGGKNFYEQYF. CDR3 in DNA: TGTGCCAGCAGCTTTTCCGGGGGCAAAAACTTCTACGAGCAGTACTTC.

The chain recombines TRBV21-1 with TRBJ1-1; the DNA was not used to check the table's D call, TRBD1. TRBV21-1 is described as a pseudogene. The CDR3 has 17 residues. The CDR3 here is CASSNGGLRVQMAEAFF. The CDR3 DNA reads as TGTGCCAGCAGCAATGGGGGATTAAGGGTTCAGATGGCTGAAGCTTTCTTT.

This sequence joins TRBV28 and TRBJ2-5; no clear D. This CDR3 contains 14 residues. With 7 bases removed from V and 1 base from J, the gap between germline ends came to 13 bases. CDR1 is MDHEN and CDR2 is SYDVKM in the germline V gene. The CDR3 reads CASTGWSVQETQYF. CDR3 in DNA: TGTGCCAGCACAGGTTGGTCTGTCCAAGAGACCCAGTACTTC. Supplemented by reference TRBV28 and TRBJ2-5, the full variable domain reads DVKVTQSSRYLVKRTGEKVFLECVQDMDHENMFWYRQDPGLGLRLIYFSYDVKMKEKGDIPEGYSVSREKKERFSLILESASTNQTSMYLCASTGWSVQETQYFGPGTRLLVL.

The rearrangement joins TRBV24-1 to TRBJ2-5; maybe TRBD1 (6 bases). Germline loops: CDR1 KGHDR, CDR2 SFDVKD. CDR3 length equals 17 residues. V was shortened by 2 bases and J by 2 bases, with 17 bases between the two germline ends. CDR3 nucleotide sequence: TGTGCCACCAGTGATTCGGGGACAAGGAACCCGCAAGAGACCCAGTACTTC. This sequence encodes CATSDSGTRNPQETQYF.

V and J are TRBV20-1 and TRBJ2-5, with TRBD1 matching over 10 bases. Germline V CDR1 and CDR2: DFQATT, SNEGSKA (reference sequence). V dropped 0 bases and J dropped 5; count of bases not matched to a gene: 24. The CDR3 is made up of 21 amino acids. CDR3 amino acids: CSARDPRRLTGTGDGGETQYF. The DNA for the CDR3 is TGCAGTGCTAGAGACCCCCGACGCCTAACCGGGACAGGGGACGGAGGGGAGACCCAGTACTTC.

The V and J genes are TRBV7-2 and TRBJ2-3; TRBD2 agrees at 12 bases. Germline values: CDR1 SGHTA, CDR2 FQGNSA. Trimming removed 1 base from V and 6 bases from J; junction bases left unmatched: 11. CDR3 length: 18 residues. The DNA of the CDR3 is TGTGCCAGCAGCTTAGAGGCTAGCGGGGGGGCATCGTCGGATACGCAGTATTTT. It yields the protein CASSLEASGGASSDTQYF.

Points on this clonotype: At one of its ends the junction is not consistent with the germline gene, which may arise from a read error. The chain recombines TRBV7-2 with TRBJ2-7; D is unclear. This CDR3 region has 11 residues. CDR1 SGHTA and CDR2 FQGNSA come from the germline V gene. CDR3 sequence (DNA): TGTGCCGGCAGCTTATTATACGAGCAGTACTTC. Translating it yields CAGSLLYEQYF.

The CDR3 reads CAISGGTAIGGTEAFF. Written as DNA, the CDR3 is TGTGCCATCAGTGGCGGGACAGCCATCGGGGGCACTGAAGCTTTCTTT. The chain is built from TRBV10-3 and TRBJ1-1; 7 nucleotides agree with TRBD1. The CDR3 is made up of 16 amino acids. CDR1 and CDR2 from the germline V gene are ENHRY and SYGVKD. Unmatched junction bases numbered 12, after V lost 4 bases and J lost 4 bases.

The chain carries TRBV2 and TRBJ1-5; no clear D. The germline V gene has CDR1 SNHLY and CDR2 FYNNEI. This CDR3 comprises 12 residues. Trimming removed 5 bases at V and 3 bases at J, with 5 bases between. This CDR3 reads CASSRDNQPQHF. The CDR3 nucleotides read TGTGCCAGCAGTAGGGACAATCAGCCCCAGCATTTT. The whole variable domain, remainder taken from reference TRBV2 and TRBJ1-5, is EPEVTQTPSHQVTQMGQEVILRCVPISNHLYFYWYRQILGQKVEFLVSFYNNEISEKSEIFDDQFSVERPDGSNFTLKIRSTKLEDSAMYFCASSRDNQPQHFGDGTRLSIL.

As concerns this clonotype: The germline gene is not matched at one end of the junction; a read error may be the cause. The chain has TRBV18 and TRBJ2-7, with D possibly TRBD2 on 6 matching bases. This CDR3 has 17 amino acids. The germline CDR1 and CDR2 sequences are KGHSH and LQKENI. This chain's CDR3 is CASSPLANVRGSYEQYF. The CDR3 DNA reads as TGTGCCAGCTCCCCACTGGCTAATGTGCGGGGTTCCTACGAGCAGTACTTC.

The rearrangement uses TRBV6-5 and TRBJ2-7; D might be TRBD2 (5 bases). Germline V lookup: CDR1 MNHEY, CDR2 SVGAGI. The CDR3 sequence is 15 residues long. V dropped 2 bases and J dropped 0 bases, with 11 bases sitting between them. This CDR3 reads CASSYEGISSYEQYF. CDR3 DNA sequence: TGTGCCAGCAGTTACGAGGGTATTAGCTCCTACGAGCAGTACTTC.

This clonotype was observed many times. The chain recombines TRBV12-3 or TRBV12-4 with TRBJ1-2; TRBD1 is a possible D gene (5 bases). The CDR3 extends over 13 amino acids. V was clipped by 3 bases and J by 5 bases, with 10 bases between them. As DNA, the CDR3 is TGTGCCAGCAGTTTCGGGGGGGGTTATGGCTACACCTTC. Amino acid sequence: CASSFGGGYGYTF.

This clonotype was counted between two and nine times. The chain is built from TRBV15 and TRBJ2-1; 8 bases map to TRBD2. The CDR3 is 18 amino acids. V gave up 1 base and J gave up 1 base; unmatched junction bases: 9. The germline CDR1 and CDR2 sequences are LNHNV and YYDKDF (reference sequence). CDR3 sequence (DNA): TGTGCCACCAGCAGAGTTGCCAGCGGGAGAAGTTCCTACAATGAGCAGTTCTTC. Translation gives CATSRVASGRSSYNEQFF.